A single sample is the source of the 9 T cell receptor beta chains below, sequenced in a study of blood T cell repertoires in COVID-19. Assay: immunoSEQ multiplex PCR; the TCRdb copy retains only in-frame clones and omits some. The sample has roughly 150,000 clones, under 90% seen once. Sequencing was done on a sample of peripheral blood. These TCRs come from a woman over 75 with acute or convalescent COVID-19.

The chain is built from TRBV6-2 or TRBV6-3 and TRBJ2-2; D remains unclear. The germline V gene encodes CDR1 MNHEY and CDR2 SVGEGT. This CDR3 contains 14 residues. V was cut by 5 bases and J by 6 bases, with 13 bases left in between. CDR3 protein: CASSALLSAGELFF. Here the CDR3 DNA reads TGTGCCAGCAGTGCTTTATTGAGCGCCGGGGAGCTGTTTTTT.

This clone was seen a handful of times. V is TRBV5-5 and J is TRBJ1-1; D unclear. The CDR3 spans 14 residues. With 3 bases removed from V and 1 base from J, the gap between germline ends came to 10 bases. Germline values: CDR1 SGHKS, CDR2 YYEKEE (reference sequence). The CDR3 spells CASSYTGGNTEAFF. CDR3 in DNA: TGTGCCAGCAGCTACACGGGAGGGAACACTGAAGCTTTCTTT.

V is TRBV19 and J is TRBJ2-5; 8 bases map to TRBD1. Germline-derived CDR1 and CDR2 are LNHDA and SQIVND (reference sequence). The CDR3 sequence is 15 residues long. With 6 bases clipped from V and 1 base from J, the junction kept 7 bases outside the gene matches. The CDR3 is CASRADRGAQETQYF. DNA for the CDR3: TGTGCCAGTAGAGCCGACAGGGGTGCCCAAGAGACCCAGTACTTC.

V and J are TRBV5-8 and TRBJ2-2; TRBD1 aligns across 9 bases. With V trimmed by 4 bases and J by 5 bases, 3 bases remained unmatched. Germline lookup yields CDR1 SGHTS and CDR2 YDEGEE. The CDR3 covers 14 residues. The CDR3 here is CASSRGQGTGELFF. The DNA for the CDR3 is TGTGCCAGCAGCCGGGGACAGGGTACCGGGGAGCTGTTTTTT.

The chain recombines TRBV30 with TRBJ1-5; no clear D gene. V was trimmed by 4 bases and J by 7 bases, leaving 14 bases between them. This CDR3 is 13 amino acids long. CDR1 is GTSNPN and CDR2 is SVGIG in the germline V gene (reference sequence). DNA for the CDR3: TGTGCCTGGACGGGGTCACCCAGCCAGCCCCAGCATTTT. Residues: CAWTGSPSQPQHF.

The chain has TRBV10-2 and TRBJ2-5, with 8 nucleotides matching TRBD2. The CDR3 runs 16 residues. The V and J ends lost 7 bases and 1 base, in that order; junction bases with no gene match: 11. CDR1 WSHSY and CDR2 SAAADI come from the germline V gene. CDR3 nucleotides: TGCGCCAGCAAGAGAGGGTCGGGGGGGAGCCAAGAGACCCAGTACTTC. Translating gives CASKRGSGGSQETQYF.

The V gene is TRBV19, the J gene TRBJ2-2; 7 bases fit TRBD1. CDR3 length: 18 amino acids. Germline lookup yields CDR1 LNHDA and CDR2 SQIVND (reference sequence). J was trimmed by 6 bases and V by 6 bases; bases with no gene match: 19. The CDR3 sequence is CASSTRWTGLGEAGELFF. DNA of the CDR3: TGTGCCAGTAGCACCCGATGGACAGGCCTGGGTGAGGCCGGGGAGCTGTTTTTT.

This chain links TRBV5-4 with TRBJ2-3; TRBD2 agrees at 8 bases. The CDR3 loop spans 15 amino acids. Germline trimming cut 4 bases from V and 4 bases from J; bases unmatched to any gene: 8. The germline V gene has CDR1 SGHNT and CDR2 YYREEE (reference sequence). The CDR3 here is CASSMGREGPDTQYF. The CDR3 DNA follows: TGTGCCAGCAGCATGGGACGGGAGGGCCCAGATACGCAGTATTTT.

This clone has at least ten counts. The CDR3 DNA reads TGTGCCAGCAGTGACAGGGGTATAAGCAATCAGCCCCAGCATTTT. This encodes CASSDRGISNQPQHF. This rearrangement joins TRBV28 to TRBJ1-5; 8 bases match TRBD1. The CDR3 extends over 15 amino acids. The junction had 4 bases not matched to a gene; V was cut back by 5 bases and J by 1 base. CDR1 and CDR2 (germline): MDHEN, SYDVKM.